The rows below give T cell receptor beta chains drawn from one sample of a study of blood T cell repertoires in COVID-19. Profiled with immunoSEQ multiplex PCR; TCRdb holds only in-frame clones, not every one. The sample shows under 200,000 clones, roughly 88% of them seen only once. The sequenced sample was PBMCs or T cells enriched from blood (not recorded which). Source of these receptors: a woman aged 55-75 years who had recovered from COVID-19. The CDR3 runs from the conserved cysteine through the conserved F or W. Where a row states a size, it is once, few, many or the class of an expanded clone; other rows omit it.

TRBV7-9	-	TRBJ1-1	CASSFGTGAGKAFF
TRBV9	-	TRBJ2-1	CASSGGTSGNPNEQFF
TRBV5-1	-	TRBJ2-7	CASSWGQSSYEQYF
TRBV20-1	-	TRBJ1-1	CSASKATGDTEAFF
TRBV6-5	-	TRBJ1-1	CASSRTPLMNTEAFF
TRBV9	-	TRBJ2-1	CASSVGLASYNEQFF
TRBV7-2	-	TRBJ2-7	CASSPLAGGSYEQYF
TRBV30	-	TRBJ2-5	CAWSFGGSETQYF
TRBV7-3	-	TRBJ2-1	CASSPQGARGSYNEQFF
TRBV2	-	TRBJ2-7	CASEGLAGYEQYF
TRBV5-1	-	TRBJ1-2	CASSLGSRGRGDGYTF
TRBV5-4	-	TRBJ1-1	CASSQEQGVTEAFF
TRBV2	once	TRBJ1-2	CASRNPDKDGYTF
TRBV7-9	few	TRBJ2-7	CASSPRDRDEEQYF
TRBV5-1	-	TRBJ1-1	CASSLAGMNTEAFF